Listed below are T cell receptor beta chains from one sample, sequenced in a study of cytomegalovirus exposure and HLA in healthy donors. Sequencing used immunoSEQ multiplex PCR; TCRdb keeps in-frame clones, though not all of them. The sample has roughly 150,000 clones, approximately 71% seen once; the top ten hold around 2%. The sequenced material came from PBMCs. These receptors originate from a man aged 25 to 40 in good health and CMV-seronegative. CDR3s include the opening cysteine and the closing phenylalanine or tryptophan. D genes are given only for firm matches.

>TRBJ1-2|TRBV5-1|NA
TGCGCCAGCAGCTTAAGCAACTATGGCTACACCTTC
CASSLSNYGYTF
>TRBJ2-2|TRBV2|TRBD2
TGTGCCAGCAGTGAAGGTAGCGGGAGCGCGAACACCGGGGAGCTGTTTTTT
CASSEGSGSANTGELFF
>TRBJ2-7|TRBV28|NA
TGTGCCAGCAGTTTGGTCAGGGGCTACGAGCAGTACTTC
CASSLVRGYEQYF
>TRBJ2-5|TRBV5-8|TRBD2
TGTGCCAGCAGACCGGGACTAGCGGGGGAAGAGACCCAGTACTTC
CASRPGLAGEETQYF
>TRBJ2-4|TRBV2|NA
TGTGCCAGCAGTGAGGGCTCCACGCCCAATCAGTACTTC
CASSEGSTPNQYF
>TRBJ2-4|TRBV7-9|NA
TGTGCCAGCAGCTCCGACGGCAGGGGAAACATTCAGTACTTC
CASSSDGRGNIQYF
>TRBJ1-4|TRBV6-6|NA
TGTGCCAGCAGCGTGGGGGGGGATCTTAGCGGTGAAAAACTGTTTTTT
CASSVGGDLSGEKLFF
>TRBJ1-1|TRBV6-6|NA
TGTGCCAGCAGTTGGGAGGCGGCTACTGAAGCTTTCTTT
CASSWEAATEAFF
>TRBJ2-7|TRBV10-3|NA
TGTGCCGGAGCAGGGGCGGGGGCGGGAGAGCAGTACTTC
CAGAGAGAGEQYF
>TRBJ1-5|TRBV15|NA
TGTGCCACCAGCAGAGATGGAGGGGAACAGCCCCAGCATTTT
CATSRDGGEQPQHF
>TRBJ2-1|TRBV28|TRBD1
TGTGCCAGCAGTTTGACAGGGGTGAATGAGCAGTTCTTC
CASSLTGVNEQFF
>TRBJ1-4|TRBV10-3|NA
TGTGCCATCAGTGAGTCTCACAGGGAAGGTGAAAAACTGTTTTTT
CAISESHREGEKLFF
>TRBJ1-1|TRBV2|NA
TGTGCCGCCCATAGGGGATTGGGAAACACTGAAGCTTTCTTT
CAAHRGLGNTEAFF
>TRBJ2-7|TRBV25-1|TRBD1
TGTGCCAGCGGTGACAGGGGGCTTGGGGAGCAGTACTTC
CASGDRGLGEQYF
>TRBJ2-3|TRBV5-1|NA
TGCGCCAGCAGCTTGGACCCAGGGTCGAGCACAGATACGCAGTATTTT
CASSLDPGSSTDTQYF
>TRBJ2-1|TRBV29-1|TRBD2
TGCAGCGTTGCGGCGACTAGCGGCGAGTCTCATGAGCAGTTCTTC
CSVAATSGESHEQFF
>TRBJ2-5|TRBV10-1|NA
TGCGCCAGCAGTGATCGGAGACAGCAAGAGACCCAGTACTTC
CASSDRRQQETQYF